This is a list of T cell receptor beta chains from one sample in a study of cytomegalovirus exposure and HLA in healthy donors. The method was immunoSEQ multiplex PCR; TCRdb's version includes in-frame clones alone and lacks a portion of them. This sample has 110,000 to 150,000 clones, with 75% found just once. The sequencing input was PBMCs. The receptor source for this set is a man aged 30-40 years in good health and CMV-seronegative. Each CDR3 is given with its conserved first and last residue. Fields, in order: D gene, clone size, CDR3 length, J gene, V gene, CDR3 DNA, CDR3 protein. D genes are given only for firm matches. Clone size is stated in some rows and not others, as once, few, many or a class when expanded.

D gene: -
clone size: -
CDR3 length: 11
J gene: TRBJ2-7
V gene: TRBV28
CDR3 DNA: TGTGCCAGCAGTTACTCGGGCGAGCAGTACTTC
CDR3 protein: CASSYSGEQYF

D gene: TRBD1
clone size: once
CDR3 length: 14
J gene: TRBJ2-2
V gene: TRBV6-4
CDR3 DNA: TGTGCCAGCAGCACAGGGGAGAACACCGGGGAGCTGTTTTTT
CDR3 protein: CASSTGENTGELFF

D gene: TRBD1
clone size: -
CDR3 length: 14
J gene: TRBJ1-4
V gene: TRBV6-1
CDR3 DNA: TGTGCCAGTGCGACAGGGTTAGCCGGTGAAAAACTGTTTTTT
CDR3 protein: CASATGLAGEKLFF

D gene: TRBD1
clone size: -
CDR3 length: 15
J gene: TRBJ2-4
V gene: TRBV28
CDR3 DNA: TGTGCCAGCAGTCCCGGGACAGCAAGGAAAAACATTCAGTACTTC
CDR3 protein: CASSPGTARKNIQYF

D gene: -
clone size: few
CDR3 length: 13
J gene: TRBJ1-2
V gene: TRBV5-1
CDR3 DNA: TGCGCCAGCAGGTTTGAGGAAGAGTATGGCTACACCTTC
CDR3 protein: CASRFEEEYGYTF

D gene: -
clone size: -
CDR3 length: 14
J gene: TRBJ2-2
V gene: TRBV10-1
CDR3 DNA: TGCGCCAGCAGGAGACTTCCGAACACCGGGGAGCTGTTTTTT
CDR3 protein: CASRRLPNTGELFF

D gene: -
clone size: -
CDR3 length: 13
J gene: TRBJ1-2
V gene: TRBV19
CDR3 DNA: TGTGCCAGTGGGCTGGTCCAGGGCTATGGCTACACCTTC
CDR3 protein: CASGLVQGYGYTF

D gene: TRBD1
clone size: -
CDR3 length: 15
J gene: TRBJ2-7
V gene: TRBV18
CDR3 DNA: TGTGCCAGCTCACCAGGACAGGGGCAAGCCTACGAGCAGTACTTC
CDR3 protein: CASSPGQGQAYEQYF

D gene: TRBD2
clone size: -
CDR3 length: 14
J gene: TRBJ2-3
V gene: TRBV6-5
CDR3 DNA: TGTGCCGCCCGGCCGGGGGGAGGGGCAGATACGCAGTATTTT
CDR3 protein: CAARPGGGADTQYF

D gene: TRBD1
clone size: -
CDR3 length: 18
J gene: TRBJ1-4
V gene: TRBV4-2
CDR3 DNA: TGTGCCAGCAGCCAAATTTTCGGCACAGGGGCGGATAATGAAAAACTGTTTTTT
CDR3 protein: CASSQIFGTGADNEKLFF

D gene: TRBD1
clone size: -
CDR3 length: 15
J gene: TRBJ2-7
V gene: TRBV5-1
CDR3 DNA: TGCGCCAGCAGCCCCGGGACAGGGGGGGACTACGAGCAGTACTTC
CDR3 protein: CASSPGTGGDYEQYF

D gene: -
clone size: -
CDR3 length: 13
J gene: TRBJ1-5
V gene: TRBV7-9
CDR3 DNA: TGTGCCAGCAGCTTGCAGGGCCCTCAGCCCCAGCATTTT
CDR3 protein: CASSLQGPQPQHF

D gene: -
clone size: -
CDR3 length: 14
J gene: TRBJ1-2
V gene: TRBV6-5
CDR3 DNA: TGTGCCAGCAGTTACTCGGAAGGGGCGTATGGCTACACCTTC
CDR3 protein: CASSYSEGAYGYTF

D gene: TRBD2
clone size: -
CDR3 length: 14
J gene: TRBJ2-3
V gene: TRBV28
CDR3 DNA: TGTGCGGGGACTAGCGGGAGTGGGACAGATACGCAGTATTTT
CDR3 protein: CAGTSGSGTDTQYF

D gene: TRBD2
clone size: -
CDR3 length: 18
J gene: TRBJ2-5
V gene: TRBV27
CDR3 DNA: TGTGCCAGCACTCGCCCGGGACTAGCGGGACCCTACCAAGAGACCCAGTACTTC
CDR3 protein: CASTRPGLAGPYQETQYF

D gene: TRBD1
clone size: -
CDR3 length: 14
J gene: TRBJ1-1
V gene: TRBV6-6
CDR3 DNA: TGTGCCAGCAATCTGGGACAGGGAATAACTGAAGCTTTCTTT
CDR3 protein: CASNLGQGITEAFF

D gene: -
clone size: -
CDR3 length: 16
J gene: TRBJ2-3
V gene: TRBV5-1
CDR3 DNA: TGCGCCAGCACCCCCCTGACGGGAGATGCGACAGATACGCAGTATTTT
CDR3 protein: CASTPLTGDATDTQYF

D gene: TRBD2
clone size: -
CDR3 length: 18
J gene: TRBJ2-3
V gene: TRBV6-1
CDR3 DNA: TGTGCCAGCAGTGAATTAGTTGGTAGCGGGAGACCAATGGATACGCAGTATTTT
CDR3 protein: CASSELVGSGRPMDTQYF

D gene: -
clone size: -
CDR3 length: 13
J gene: TRBJ2-7
V gene: TRBV7-9
CDR3 DNA: TGTGCCAGCGGGACTCCCAGCTCCTACGAGCAGTACTTC
CDR3 protein: CASGTPSSYEQYF

D gene: -
clone size: once
CDR3 length: 14
J gene: TRBJ1-6
V gene: TRBV28
CDR3 DNA: TGTGCCAGCACCCGAGACAGGAATTATTCACCCCTCCACTTT
CDR3 protein: CASTRDRNYSPLHF

D gene: -
clone size: -
CDR3 length: 11
J gene: TRBJ2-1
V gene: TRBV20-1
CDR3 DNA: TGCAGTGCTAGGGGAGAGATGCGGCAGTTCTTC
CDR3 protein: CSARGEMRQFF

D gene: -
clone size: few
CDR3 length: 14
J gene: TRBJ2-6
V gene: TRBV29-1
CDR3 DNA: TGCAGCGTTCGGGGGGCTACTGGGGCCAACGGCCTGACTTTC
CDR3 protein: CSVRGATGANGLTF

D gene: TRBD1
clone size: -
CDR3 length: 13
J gene: TRBJ1-2
V gene: TRBV29-1
CDR3 DNA: TGCAGCGTTGAAGATCAACAGGGGCCTGGCTACACCTTC
CDR3 protein: CSVEDQQGPGYTF

D gene: TRBD1
clone size: -
CDR3 length: 14
J gene: TRBJ2-7
V gene: TRBV7-8
CDR3 DNA: TGTGCCAGCAGCTCGACAGGGAGCTCCTACGAGCAGTACTTC
CDR3 protein: CASSSTGSSYEQYF

D gene: -
clone size: few
CDR3 length: 13
J gene: TRBJ2-1
V gene: TRBV30
CDR3 DNA: TGTGCCTGGGAGGTTAACCTACACGGTGAGCAGTTCTTC
CDR3 protein: CAWEVNLHGEQFF

D gene: TRBD1
clone size: -
CDR3 length: 17
J gene: TRBJ1-5
V gene: TRBV7-9
CDR3 DNA: TGTGCCAGCAGCCCCGGGACAGGGGCCCATAGCAATCAGCCCCAGCATTTT
CDR3 protein: CASSPGTGAHSNQPQHF

D gene: TRBD1
clone size: -
CDR3 length: 13
J gene: TRBJ2-7
V gene: TRBV7-9
CDR3 DNA: TGTGCCAGCAGCCCACAGGGGGCGGGGGTGCAGTACTTC
CDR3 protein: CASSPQGAGVQYF

D gene: -
clone size: -
CDR3 length: 13
J gene: TRBJ2-2
V gene: TRBV7-6
CDR3 DNA: TGTGCCAGCAGCCAGCTAGAGGCCGGGGAGCTGTTTTTT
CDR3 protein: CASSQLEAGELFF

D gene: TRBD2
clone size: -
CDR3 length: 16
J gene: TRBJ2-3
V gene: TRBV5-4
CDR3 DNA: TGTGCCAGCCAACCAAAAGCGGGGGGGCCGGGAGATACGCAGTATTTT
CDR3 protein: CASQPKAGGPGDTQYF

D gene: -
clone size: -
CDR3 length: 13
J gene: TRBJ1-3
V gene: TRBV30
CDR3 DNA: TGTGCCTGGTGGGACTTAGATGGAAACACCATATATTTT
CDR3 protein: CAWWDLDGNTIYF

D gene: -
clone size: -
CDR3 length: 13
J gene: TRBJ1-4
V gene: TRBV30
CDR3 DNA: TGTGCCTGGAGTGTGAACAGTAATGAAAAACTGTTTTTT
CDR3 protein: CAWSVNSNEKLFF

D gene: TRBD1
clone size: -
CDR3 length: 14
J gene: TRBJ1-3
V gene: TRBV4-2
CDR3 DNA: TGTGCCAGCAGCCAAGAAGGGGTTTCGGGGGACAGATATTTT
CDR3 protein: CASSQEGVSGDRYF

D gene: -
clone size: once
CDR3 length: 12
J gene: TRBJ2-1
V gene: TRBV14
CDR3 DNA: TGTGCCAGCAGCCGGCTGGGGGGTGAGCAGTTCTTC
CDR3 protein: CASSRLGGEQFF

D gene: -
clone size: few
CDR3 length: 16
J gene: TRBJ1-1
V gene: TRBV14
CDR3 DNA: TGTGCCAGCAGCCCTAGAAACCTTGGGACTTTAGTAGGAGCTTTCTTT
CDR3 protein: CASSPRNLGTLVGAFF

D gene: TRBD1
clone size: -
CDR3 length: 14
J gene: TRBJ2-7
V gene: TRBV4-1
CDR3 DNA: TGCGCCAGCAGCCCAAACAGGGGAATCTACGAGCAGTACTTC
CDR3 protein: CASSPNRGIYEQYF

D gene: TRBD1
clone size: -
CDR3 length: 18
J gene: TRBJ1-4
V gene: TRBV4-1
CDR3 DNA: TGCGCCAGCAGCCTCGGACAGGGGGCCCTGGGGTATAATGAAAAACTGTTTTTT
CDR3 protein: CASSLGQGALGYNEKLFF

D gene: TRBD1
clone size: -
CDR3 length: 15
J gene: TRBJ2-7
V gene: TRBV6-5
CDR3 DNA: TGTGCCAGCAGTTACTTTCTGACAGGGGCCTACGAGCAGTACTTC
CDR3 protein: CASSYFLTGAYEQYF

D gene: -
clone size: -
CDR3 length: 15
J gene: TRBJ2-1
V gene: TRBV28
CDR3 DNA: TGTGCCAGCAGTTTCCCGCGGCAGAGACACAATGAGCAGTTCTTC
CDR3 protein: CASSFPRQRHNEQFF

D gene: -
clone size: -
CDR3 length: 10
J gene: TRBJ2-5
V gene: TRBV7-7
CDR3 DNA: TGTGCCTCCGGGGAAGAGACCCAGTACTTC
CDR3 protein: CASGEETQYF

D gene: TRBD2
clone size: -
CDR3 length: 17
J gene: TRBJ2-3
V gene: TRBV10-3
CDR3 DNA: TGTGCCATCAGTGATATGGTAGGGACTAGAAGCACAGATACGCAGTATTTT
CDR3 protein: CAISDMVGTRSTDTQYF